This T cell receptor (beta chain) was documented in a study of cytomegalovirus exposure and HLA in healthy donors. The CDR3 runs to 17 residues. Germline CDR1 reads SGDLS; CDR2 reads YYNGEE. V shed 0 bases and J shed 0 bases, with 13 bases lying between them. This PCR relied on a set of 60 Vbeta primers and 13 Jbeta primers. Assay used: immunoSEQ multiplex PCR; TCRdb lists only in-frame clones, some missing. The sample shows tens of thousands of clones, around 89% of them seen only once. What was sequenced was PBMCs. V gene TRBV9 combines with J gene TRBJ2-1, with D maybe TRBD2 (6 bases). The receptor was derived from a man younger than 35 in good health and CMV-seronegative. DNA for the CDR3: TGTGCCAGCAGCGTAGGGTCTTCCGGGAGCTCCTACAATGAGCAGTTCTTC. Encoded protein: CASSVGSSGSSYNEQFF.